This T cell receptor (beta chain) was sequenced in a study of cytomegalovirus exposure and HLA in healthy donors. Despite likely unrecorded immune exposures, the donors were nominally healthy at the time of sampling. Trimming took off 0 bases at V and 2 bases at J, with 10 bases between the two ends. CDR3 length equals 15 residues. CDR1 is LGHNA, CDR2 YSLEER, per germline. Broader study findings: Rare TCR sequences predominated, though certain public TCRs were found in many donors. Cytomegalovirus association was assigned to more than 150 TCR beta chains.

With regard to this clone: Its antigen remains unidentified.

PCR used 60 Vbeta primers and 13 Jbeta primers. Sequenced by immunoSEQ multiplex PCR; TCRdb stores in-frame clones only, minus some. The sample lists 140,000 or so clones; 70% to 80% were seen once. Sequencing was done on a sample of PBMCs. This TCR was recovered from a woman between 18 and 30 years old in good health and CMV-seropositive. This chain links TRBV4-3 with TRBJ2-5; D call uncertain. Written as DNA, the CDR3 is TGCGCCAGCAGCCAAGATAGTAGCCTGCAAGAGACCCAGTACTTC. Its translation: CASSQDSSLQETQYF.